Listed below are T cell receptor beta chains from one sample, sequenced in a study of T cell responses to AZD1222 COVID-19 vaccine. The method was immunoSEQ multiplex PCR; TCRdb's version includes in-frame clones alone and lacks a portion of them. The top ten hold less than 5.5% of the sample, which has under 150,000 clones, around 91% seen once. Sequences were derived from peripheral blood, sampled on day 0 of AZD1222 vaccination. The receptor set was obtained from an adult in good health. The CDR3 runs from the conserved cysteine through the conserved F or W. A D gene is named only where the DNA matches it firmly. Not all rows give a size; the values are once, few, many and, for expanded clones, a class.

J gene	clone size	CDR3 length	V gene	D gene	CDR3 DNA	CDR3 protein
TRBJ2-7	many	13	TRBV21-1	.	TGTGCCAGCAGTAATGACAGGGGATACGAGCAGTACTTC	CASSNDRGYEQYF
TRBJ1-4	.	14	TRBV7-9	.	TGTGCCAGCAGCTTCCAGGGCGCGGATGAAAAACTGTTTTTT	CASSFQGADEKLFF
TRBJ1-4	.	18	TRBV11-3	.	TGTGCCAGCAGCTTCAACCCTACGAGGAGTGCAACTAATGAAAAACTGTTTTTT	CASSFNPTRSATNEKLFF
TRBJ1-1	.	13	TRBV19	TRBD1	TGTGCCAGTAGGACAGGGGGTGGCACTGAAGCTTTCTTT	CASRTGGGTEAFF
TRBJ1-6	.	15	TRBV2	TRBD1	TGTGCCAGCAATTGGGGCGGGACAGGCATCTCACCCCTCCACTTT	CASNWGGTGISPLHF
TRBJ2-6	.	14	TRBV7-2	.	TGTGCCAGCGTACAGGTCTCTGGGGCCAACGTCCTGACTTTC	CASVQVSGANVLTF
TRBJ2-7	.	16	TRBV4-1	TRBD1	TGCGCCAGCAGCCGTATAGGTTTACAGGGGGCACGCGAGCAGTACTTC	CASSRIGLQGAREQYF
TRBJ2-2	.	15	TRBV5-4	TRBD2	TGTGCCAGCAGCTTCCGAAGCGGGGGGATCGGGGAGCTGTTTTTT	CASSFRSGGIGELFF
TRBJ2-1	once	12	TRBV12-3/TRBV12-4	.	TGTGCCAGCAGCTACGTGGGGCCGGAGCAGTTCTTC	CASSYVGPEQFF
TRBJ1-6	medium-sized	17	TRBV28	.	TGTGCCAGCAGCCGACGAGGCGAGTTGACAGCCAATTCACCCCTCCACTTT	CASSRRGELTANSPLHF
TRBJ2-1	.	16	TRBV5-4	.	TGTGCCAGCAGCTTGAGTCGCGAAAAGCCCGTTTATCGGCAGTTCTTC	CASSLSREKPVYRQFF
TRBJ1-1	.	11	TRBV20-1	.	TGCAGTGCTAGAGACAACACTGAAGCTTTCTTT	CSARDNTEAFF
TRBJ1-3	.	18	TRBV30	.	TGTGCCAGGACGTCATCCCCCATAACCTACCCCTCTGGAAACACCATATATTTT	CARTSSPITYPSGNTIYF
TRBJ1-1	.	14	TRBV6-5	.	TGTGCCAGCAGCTTTGTGGGCGAGGACACTGAAGCTTTCTTT	CASSFVGEDTEAFF
TRBJ2-7	.	15	TRBV5-4	.	TGTGCCAGCAGCCCGACAGGACCCCTCTCCTACGAGCAGTACTTC	CASSPTGPLSYEQYF
TRBJ1-6	.	13	TRBV4-3	.	TGCGCCAGCAGCCAAGAGTGGGGATCGACCCTCCACTTT	CASSQEWGSTLHF
TRBJ1-2	once	14	TRBV5-5	.	TGTGCCAGCAGCTTGGAAGGGAGCAACTATGGCTACACCTTC	CASSLEGSNYGYTF
TRBJ1-1	.	14	TRBV2	.	TGTGCCAGCAGTGGCCCCCTGTCGAGGGCTGAAGCTTTCTTT	CASSGPLSRAEAFF